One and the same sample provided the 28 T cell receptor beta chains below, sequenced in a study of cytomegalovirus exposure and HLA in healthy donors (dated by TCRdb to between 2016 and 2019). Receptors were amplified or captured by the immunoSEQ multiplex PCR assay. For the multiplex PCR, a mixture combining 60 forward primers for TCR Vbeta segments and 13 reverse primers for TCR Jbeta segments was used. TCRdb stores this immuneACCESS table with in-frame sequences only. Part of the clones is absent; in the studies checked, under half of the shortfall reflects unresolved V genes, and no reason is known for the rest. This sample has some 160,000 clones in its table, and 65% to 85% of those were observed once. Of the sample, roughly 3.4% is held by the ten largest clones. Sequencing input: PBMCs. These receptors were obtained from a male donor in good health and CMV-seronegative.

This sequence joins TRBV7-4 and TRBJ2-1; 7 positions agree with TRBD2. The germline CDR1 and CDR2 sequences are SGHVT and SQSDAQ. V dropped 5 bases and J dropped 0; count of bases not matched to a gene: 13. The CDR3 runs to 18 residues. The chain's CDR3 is CASSPLLRTRRSYNEQFF. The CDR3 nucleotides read TGTGCCAGCAGCCCCCTCTTGAGGACTAGGCGCTCCTACAATGAGCAGTTCTTC.

The CDR3 DNA reads TGTGCCAGCAGCTTTAGTACAGAGCGGTCTGAAGCTTTCTTT. Amino acid sequence: CASSFSTERSEAFF. The chain carries TRBV7-9 and TRBJ1-1, with unresolved D. Germline V gene lookup returns CDR1 SEHNR and CDR2 FQNEAQ (reference sequence). V was pared by 3 bases and J by 6 bases, with 14 bases between. The CDR3 consists of 14 residues.

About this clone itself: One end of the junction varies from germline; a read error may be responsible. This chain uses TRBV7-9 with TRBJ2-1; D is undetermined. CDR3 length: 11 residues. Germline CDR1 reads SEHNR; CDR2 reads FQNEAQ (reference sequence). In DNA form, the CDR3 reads TGTTCCAGCAGCTTCTTCAATGAGCAGTTCTTC. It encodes CSSSFFNEQFF.

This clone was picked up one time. The CDR3 protein is CASSLSVGKGNTGELFF. CDR3 nucleotide sequence: TGTGCCAGCAGCTTATCGGTCGGGAAAGGAAACACCGGGGAGCTGTTTTTT. The V gene is TRBV7-2, the J gene TRBJ2-2; D may be TRBD2 (5 bases). This CDR3 region has 17 residues. The V and J ends lost 2 bases and 2 bases respectively, with 15 bases between them. The germline gives CDR1 SGHTA, CDR2 FQGNSA.

In nucleotides, the CDR3 is TGTGCCAGCAGCTACTTAGGGGCAGGGGCTAACTATGGCTACACCTTC. Translating it yields CASSYLGAGANYGYTF. The rearrangement uses TRBV5-4 and TRBJ1-2; possible D gene TRBD1, 6 bases. The CDR3 covers 16 residues. V lost 3 bases and J 0 bases, leaving 15 bases between the germline ends. Germline assignment: CDR1 SGHNT and CDR2 YYREEE (reference sequence).

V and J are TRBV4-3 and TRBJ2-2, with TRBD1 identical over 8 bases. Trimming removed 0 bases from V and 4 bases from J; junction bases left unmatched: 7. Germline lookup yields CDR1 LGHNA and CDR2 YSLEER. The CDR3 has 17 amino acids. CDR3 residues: CASSQDETGVRTGELFF. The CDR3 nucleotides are TGCGCCAGCAGCCAAGATGAGACAGGGGTCCGCACCGGGGAGCTGTTTTTT.

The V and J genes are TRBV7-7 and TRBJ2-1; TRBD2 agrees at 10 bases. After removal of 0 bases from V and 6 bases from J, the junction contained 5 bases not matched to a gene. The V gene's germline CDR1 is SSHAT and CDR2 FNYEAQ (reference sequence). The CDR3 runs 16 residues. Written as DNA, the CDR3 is TGTGCCAGCAGCTTAGCAGCTAGCGGGAGCCTCAATGAGCAGTTCTTC. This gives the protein CASSLAASGSLNEQFF. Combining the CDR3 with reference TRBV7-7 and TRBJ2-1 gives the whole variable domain GAGVSQSPRYKVTKRGQDVTLRCDPISSHATLYWYQQALGQGPEFLTYFNYEAQPDKSGLPSDRFSAERPEGSISTLTIQRTEQRDSAMYRCASSLAASGSLNEQFFGPGTRLTVL.

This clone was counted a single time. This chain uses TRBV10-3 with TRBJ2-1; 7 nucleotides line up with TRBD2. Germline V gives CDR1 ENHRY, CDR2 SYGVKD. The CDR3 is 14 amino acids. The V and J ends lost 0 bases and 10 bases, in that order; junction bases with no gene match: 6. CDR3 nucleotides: TGTGCCATCAGTGAGTCGAGGACTAGTCAAGAGCAGTTCTTC. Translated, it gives CAISESRTSQEQFF.

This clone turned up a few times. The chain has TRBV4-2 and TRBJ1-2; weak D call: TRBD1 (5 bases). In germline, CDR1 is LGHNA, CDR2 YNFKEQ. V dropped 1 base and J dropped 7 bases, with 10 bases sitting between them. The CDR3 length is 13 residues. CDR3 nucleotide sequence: TGTGCCAGCAGCCAAGCGGGGGATAGTGGCTACACCTTC. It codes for CASSQAGDSGYTF.

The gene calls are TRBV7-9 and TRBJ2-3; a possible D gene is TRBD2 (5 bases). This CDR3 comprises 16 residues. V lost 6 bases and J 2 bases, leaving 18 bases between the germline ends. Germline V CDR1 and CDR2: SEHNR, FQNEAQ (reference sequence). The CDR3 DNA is TGTGCCAGCAGTACTGGGGTTAGCGACTACACAGATACGCAGTATTTT. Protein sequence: CASSTGVSDYTDTQYF.

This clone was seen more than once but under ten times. Here the CDR3 reads CASSSGLAYNEQFF. In nucleotides, the CDR3 is TGTGCCAGCAGTTCGGGACTAGCCTACAATGAGCAGTTCTTC. The rearrangement links TRBV6-6 to TRBJ2-1, with 8 bases identical to TRBD2. The CDR3 has 14 residues. Trimming at V came to 4 bases and at J to 2 bases, leaving 1 base not matched to a gene. CDR1 is MNHNY, CDR2 SVGAGI, per germline (reference sequence).

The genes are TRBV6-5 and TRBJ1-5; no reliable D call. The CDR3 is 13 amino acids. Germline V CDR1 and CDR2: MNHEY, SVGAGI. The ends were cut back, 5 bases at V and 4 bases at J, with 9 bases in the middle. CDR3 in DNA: TGTGCCAGCAGTGTGGTCAGTAATCAGCCCCAGCATTTT. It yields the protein CASSVVSNQPQHF.

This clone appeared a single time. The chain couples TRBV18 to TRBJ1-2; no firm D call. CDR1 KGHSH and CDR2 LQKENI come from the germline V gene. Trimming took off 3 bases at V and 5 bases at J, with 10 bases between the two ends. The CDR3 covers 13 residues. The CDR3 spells CASSPQAPYGYTF. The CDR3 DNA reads TGTGCCAGCTCACCTCAGGCACCTTATGGCTACACCTTC.

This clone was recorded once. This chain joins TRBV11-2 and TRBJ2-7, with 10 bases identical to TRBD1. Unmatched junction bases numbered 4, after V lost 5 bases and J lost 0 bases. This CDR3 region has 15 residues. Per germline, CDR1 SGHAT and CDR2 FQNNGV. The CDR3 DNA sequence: TGTGCCAGCAGCGATAGGGACAGGGGCTCCTACGAGCAGTACTTC. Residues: CASSDRDRGSYEQYF.

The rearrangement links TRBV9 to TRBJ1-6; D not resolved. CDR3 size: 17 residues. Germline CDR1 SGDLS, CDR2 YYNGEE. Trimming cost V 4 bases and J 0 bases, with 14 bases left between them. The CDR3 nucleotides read TGTGCCAGCAGCCCAGCCCTCACGGGCTCCTATAATTCACCCCTCCACTTT. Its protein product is CASSPALTGSYNSPLHF.

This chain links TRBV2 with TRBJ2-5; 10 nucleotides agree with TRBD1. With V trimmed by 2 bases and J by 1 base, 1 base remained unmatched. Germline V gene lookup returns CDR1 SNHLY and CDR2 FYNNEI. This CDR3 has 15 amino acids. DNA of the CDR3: TGTGCCAGCAGTGAACGGGACAGGGGCCAAGAGACCCAGTACTTC. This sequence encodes CASSERDRGQETQYF.

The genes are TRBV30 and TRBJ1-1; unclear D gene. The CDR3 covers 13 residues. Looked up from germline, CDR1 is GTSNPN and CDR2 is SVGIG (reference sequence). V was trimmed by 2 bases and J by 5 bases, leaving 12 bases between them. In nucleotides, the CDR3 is TGTGCCTGGAGTCAGTCAGGAGGGACTGAAGCTTTCTTT. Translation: CAWSQSGGTEAFF.

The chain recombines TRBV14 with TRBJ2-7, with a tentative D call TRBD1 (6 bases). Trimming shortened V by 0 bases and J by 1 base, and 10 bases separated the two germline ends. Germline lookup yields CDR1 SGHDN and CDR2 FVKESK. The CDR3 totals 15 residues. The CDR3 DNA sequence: TGTGCCAGCAGCCAAGATCCGGACAGTTCCTACGAGCAGTACTTC. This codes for CASSQDPDSSYEQYF.

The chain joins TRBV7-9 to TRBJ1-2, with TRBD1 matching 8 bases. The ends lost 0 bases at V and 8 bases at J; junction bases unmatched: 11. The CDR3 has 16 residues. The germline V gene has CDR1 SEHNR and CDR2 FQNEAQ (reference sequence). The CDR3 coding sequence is TGTGCCAGCAGCTTAGCTGGTGACAGGGGAGAATACGGCTACACCTTC. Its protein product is CASSLAGDRGEYGYTF.

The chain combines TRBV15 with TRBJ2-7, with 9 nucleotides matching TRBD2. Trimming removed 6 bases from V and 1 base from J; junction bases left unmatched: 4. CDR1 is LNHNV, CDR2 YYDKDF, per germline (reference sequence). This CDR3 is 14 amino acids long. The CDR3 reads CATSLAGRSYEQYF. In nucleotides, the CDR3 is TGTGCCACCAGTCTAGCGGGGAGGTCCTACGAGCAGTACTTC.

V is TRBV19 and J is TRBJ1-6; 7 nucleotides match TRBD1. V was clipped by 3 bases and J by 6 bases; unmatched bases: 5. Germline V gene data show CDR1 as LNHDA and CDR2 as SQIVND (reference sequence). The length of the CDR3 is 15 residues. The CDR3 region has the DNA TGTGCCAGTAGTATTACAGGGGTCCCTAATTCACCCCTCCACTTT. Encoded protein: CASSITGVPNSPLHF.

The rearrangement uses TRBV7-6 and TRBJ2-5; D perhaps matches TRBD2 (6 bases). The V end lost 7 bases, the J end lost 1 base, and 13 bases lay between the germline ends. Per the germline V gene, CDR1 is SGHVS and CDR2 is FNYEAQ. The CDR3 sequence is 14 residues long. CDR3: CASTEPGLQETQYF. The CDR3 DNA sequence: TGTGCCAGCACAGAGCCGGGACTCCAAGAGACCCAGTACTTC.

CDR3 amino acids: CASSDRGLSTDTQYF. CDR3 DNA sequence: TGCGCCAGCAGTGACAGGGGACTTTCCACAGATACGCAGTATTTT. The chain links TRBV5-1 to TRBJ2-3; 8 bases are shared with TRBD1. After removal of 5 bases from V and 2 bases from J, the junction contained 7 bases not matched to a gene. Germline V gene lookup returns CDR1 SGHRS and CDR2 YFSETQ. The CDR3 runs to 15 residues.

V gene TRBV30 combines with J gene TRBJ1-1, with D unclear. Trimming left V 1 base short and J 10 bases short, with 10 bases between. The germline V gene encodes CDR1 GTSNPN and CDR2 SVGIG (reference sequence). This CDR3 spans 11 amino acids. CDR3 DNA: TGTGCCTGGAGTGAAATAGGCGGAGCTTTCTTT. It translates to CAWSEIGGAFF.

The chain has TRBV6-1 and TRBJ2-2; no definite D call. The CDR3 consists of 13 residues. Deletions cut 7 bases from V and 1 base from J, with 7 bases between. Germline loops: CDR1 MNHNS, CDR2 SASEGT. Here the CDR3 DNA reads TGTGCCAGCACCAGGCGGAACACCGGGGAGCTGTTTTTT. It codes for CASTRRNTGELFF.

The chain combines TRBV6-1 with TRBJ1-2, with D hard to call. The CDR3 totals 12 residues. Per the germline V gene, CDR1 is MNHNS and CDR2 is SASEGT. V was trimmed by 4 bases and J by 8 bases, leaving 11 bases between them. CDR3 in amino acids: CASSARTGGYTF. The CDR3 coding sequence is TGTGCCAGCAGTGCGCGGACGGGGGGCTACACCTTC.

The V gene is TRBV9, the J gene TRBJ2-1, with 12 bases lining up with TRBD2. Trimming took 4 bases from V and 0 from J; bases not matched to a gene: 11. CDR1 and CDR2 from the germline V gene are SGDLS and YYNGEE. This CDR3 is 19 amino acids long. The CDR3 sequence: CASSPRGLAGGSSYNEQFF. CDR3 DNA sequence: TGTGCCAGCAGCCCCCGCGGGCTAGCGGGGGGGAGCTCCTACAATGAGCAGTTCTTC.

The CDR3 DNA sequence: TGTGCCAGCAGCTTGCACCAAACTAGCGCCGGGAACGAGCAGTACTTC. Protein sequence: CASSLHQTSAGNEQYF. The chain has TRBV5-6 and TRBJ2-7; 7 positions match TRBD2. In germline, CDR1 is SGHDT, CDR2 YYEEEE. The CDR3 consists of 16 residues. The V gene end was trimmed by 1 base and the J gene end by 5 bases; junction bases not matched to a gene: 12.